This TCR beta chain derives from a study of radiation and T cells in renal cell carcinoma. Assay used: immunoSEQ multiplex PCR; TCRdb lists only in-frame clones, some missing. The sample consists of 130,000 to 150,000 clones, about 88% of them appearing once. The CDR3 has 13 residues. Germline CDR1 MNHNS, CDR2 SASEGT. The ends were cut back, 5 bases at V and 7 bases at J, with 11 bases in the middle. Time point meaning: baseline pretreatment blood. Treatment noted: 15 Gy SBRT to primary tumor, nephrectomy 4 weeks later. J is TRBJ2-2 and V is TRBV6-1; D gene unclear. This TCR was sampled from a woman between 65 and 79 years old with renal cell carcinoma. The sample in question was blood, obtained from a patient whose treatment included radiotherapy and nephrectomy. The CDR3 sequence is CASSPQYNGELFF. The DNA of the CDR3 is TGTGCCAGCAGTCCGCAGTATAACGGGGAGCTGTTTTTT.